This entry lists 6 T cell receptor beta chains sequenced from one sample in a study of naive and memory T cell subsets. Both TRBC1 and TRBC2 were covered by a beta constant-region primer of two equimolar oligonucleotides. The ligated cDNA underwent four PCR rounds using SP2 and nested alpha and beta constant-region primers. In TCRdb, the UMI-ligation and nested PCR reads were re-called with MiXCR into one record per CDR3 protein. The sample carries roughly 130,000 distinct CDR3 sequences, approximately 37% recorded once. Input material: central memory CD4+ T cells from blood. The source is a human donor in good health.

The rearrangement links TRBV27 to TRBJ2-7; the match to TRBD2 covers 13 bases. V shed 7 bases, J shed 5 bases, and the junction held 14 bases outside the gene matches. Germline values: CDR1 MNHEY, CDR2 SMNVEV (reference sequence). CDR3 length equals 17 residues. Here the CDR3 DNA reads TGTGCCAGCAAGGCGAGACGGACTAGCGGGAGTATGGACGAGCAGTACTTC. This translates into CASKARRTSGSMDEQYF.

V usage is TRBV12-3 or TRBV12-4 and J usage is TRBJ1-1; 10 bases are a match to TRBD1. The CDR3 contains 15 residues. The V segment lost 5 bases and the J segment 5 bases; nucleotides outside the gene matches: 8. CDR3 DNA sequence: TGTGCCAGCAGTCCCCGACAGGGGGCGGGTACTGAAGCTTTCTTT. It yields the protein CASSPRQGAGTEAFF.

This clonotype was counted between two and nine times. J is TRBJ2-7 and V is TRBV20-1; maybe TRBD1 (5 bases). V dropped 0 bases and J dropped 0 bases, with 12 bases sitting between them. This CDR3 region has 15 residues. The germline V gene encodes CDR1 DFQATT and CDR2 SNEGSKA (reference sequence). As DNA, the CDR3 is TGCAGTGCTAGAGAGGACACCCCAAACTCCTACGAGCAGTACTTC. Translation: CSAREDTPNSYEQYF.

The chain carries TRBV20-1 and TRBJ1-2; D perhaps matches TRBD1 (6 bases). Germline V gives CDR1 DFQATT, CDR2 SNEGSKA (reference sequence). V was shortened by 4 bases and J by 5 bases, with 17 bases between the two germline ends. The CDR3 covers 14 residues. The chain's CDR3 is CSAKPRGRGYGYTF. The CDR3 DNA is TGCAGTGCTAAACCCAGGGGCAGAGGGTATGGCTACACCTTC.

The chain carries TRBV6-2 or TRBV6-3 and TRBJ2-2; TRBD2 might be the D (6 bases). Germline V CDR1 and CDR2: MNHEY, SVGEGT. Trimming shortened V by 8 bases and J by 0 bases, and 7 bases separated the two germline ends. The CDR3 sequence is 13 residues long. This CDR3 reads CASGGTNTGELFF. The DNA for the CDR3 is TGTGCCAGCGGGGGGACGAACACCGGGGAGCTGTTTTTT.

The rearrangement uses TRBV12-3 or TRBV12-4 and TRBJ1-4; no clear D gene. This CDR3 has 16 amino acids. Deletions cut 2 bases from V and 2 bases from J, with 12 bases between. The CDR3 DNA reads as TGTGCCAGCAGTTTAACGGGGTGGGCGACTAATGAAAAACTGTTTTTT. This sequence encodes CASSLTGWATNEKLFF.